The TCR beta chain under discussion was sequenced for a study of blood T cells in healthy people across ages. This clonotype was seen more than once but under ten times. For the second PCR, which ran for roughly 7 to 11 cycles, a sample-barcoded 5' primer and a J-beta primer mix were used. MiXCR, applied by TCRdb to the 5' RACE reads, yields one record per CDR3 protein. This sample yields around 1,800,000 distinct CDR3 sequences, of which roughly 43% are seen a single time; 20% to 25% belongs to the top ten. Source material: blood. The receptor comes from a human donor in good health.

The DNA for the CDR3 is TGTGCCACTTTACCTTTTGGGGATGAGCAGTTCTTC. Amino acids: CATLPFGDEQFF. This chain connects TRBV2 to TRBJ2-1, with D uncertain. V lost 10 bases to trimming and J lost 8 bases, with 15 bases between them. In germline, CDR1 is SNHLY, CDR2 FYNNEI. There are 12 residues in the CDR3.